This T cell receptor (beta chain) derives from a study of cytomegalovirus exposure and HLA in healthy donors. Study as a whole: An early data release held around 80 million unique TCRs from HLA-typed donors.

In the case of this clone: The antigen remains undetermined. Additional DNA sequences in this sample encode the identical CDR3.

Regarding the study as a whole: Among donors in an Asian-associated ancestry cluster, a later analysis reportedly found fewer N-insertions than the approximately 700-donor mean. In vitro data verified a few CMV-associated chains as specific for CMV antigens.

Researchers ran the PCR with 60 Vbeta and 13 Jbeta primers. Repertoires were generated with immunoSEQ multiplex PCR, while TCRdb's copy carries only in-frame clones and drops some. Counted here are around 120,000 clones, around three quarters occurring once; the ten biggest clones make up around 5%. Trimming stripped 4 bases from V and 6 bases from J, with 10 bases between. This CDR3 has 12 residues. In germline, CDR1 is SGHDT, CDR2 YYEEEE. The sequenced sample consisted of PBMCs. This clonotype was obtained from a female donor in good health and CMV-seropositive. This chain links TRBV5-6 with TRBJ1-1; tentatively, D is TRBD1 (6 bases). Here the CDR3 DNA reads TGTGCCAGCAGCCTACAGGGCCCTGAAGCTTTCTTT. This encodes CASSLQGPEAFF.